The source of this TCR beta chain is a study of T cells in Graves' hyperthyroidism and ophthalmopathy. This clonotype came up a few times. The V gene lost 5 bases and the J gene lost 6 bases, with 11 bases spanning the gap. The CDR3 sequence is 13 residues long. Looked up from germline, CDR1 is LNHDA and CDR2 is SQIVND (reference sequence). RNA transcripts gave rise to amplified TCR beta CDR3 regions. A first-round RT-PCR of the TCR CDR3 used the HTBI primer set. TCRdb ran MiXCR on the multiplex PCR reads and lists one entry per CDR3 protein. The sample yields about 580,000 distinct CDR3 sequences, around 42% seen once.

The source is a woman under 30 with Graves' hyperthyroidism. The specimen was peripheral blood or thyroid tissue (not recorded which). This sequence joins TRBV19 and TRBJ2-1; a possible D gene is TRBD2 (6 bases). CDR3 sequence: CASSLGLPNEQFF. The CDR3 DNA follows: TGTGCCAGTAGTCTCGGACTACCCAATGAGCAGTTCTTC.